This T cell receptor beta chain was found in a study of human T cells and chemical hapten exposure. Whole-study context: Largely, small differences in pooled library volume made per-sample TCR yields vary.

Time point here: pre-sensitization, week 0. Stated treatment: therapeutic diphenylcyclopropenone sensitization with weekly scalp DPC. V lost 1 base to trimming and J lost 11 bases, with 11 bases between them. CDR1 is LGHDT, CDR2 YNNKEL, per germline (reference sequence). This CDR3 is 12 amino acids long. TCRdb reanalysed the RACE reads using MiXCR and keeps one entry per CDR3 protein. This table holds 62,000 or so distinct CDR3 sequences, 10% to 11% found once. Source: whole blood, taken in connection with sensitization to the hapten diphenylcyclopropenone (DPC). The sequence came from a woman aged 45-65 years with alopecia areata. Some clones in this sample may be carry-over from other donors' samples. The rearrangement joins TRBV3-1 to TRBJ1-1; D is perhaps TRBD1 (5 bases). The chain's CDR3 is CASSQVKGPAFF. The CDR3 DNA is TGTGCCAGCAGCCAAGTCAAGGGACCGGCTTTCTTT. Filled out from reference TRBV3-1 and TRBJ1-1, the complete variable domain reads DTAVSQTPKYLVTQMGNDKSIKCEQNLGHDTMYWYKQDSKKFLKIMFSYNNKELIINETVPNRFSPKSPDKAHLNLHINSLELGDSAVYFCASSQVKGPAFFGQGTRLTVV.